The clone carrying this T cell receptor (beta chain) occurred a few times. This sample is drawn from a study of blood T cell repertoires in COVID-19. Across the whole study: The samples span acute and convalescent COVID-19 from the United States, Italy and Spain. Nucleic acid was either cDNA or gDNA, and it came from T cells, B-cell-depleted T cells, or PBMCs.

CDR3 size: 15 residues. V gave up 3 bases and J gave up 0 bases, with 6 bases separating them. The germline CDR1 and CDR2 sequences are SGHTA and FQGNSA. Profiling relied on immunoSEQ multiplex PCR, and the TCRdb table lists in-frame clones only, not all of them. Among 150,000 to 200,000 clones listed, around 85% were seen once. The chain recombines TRBV7-2 with TRBJ1-6; D ambiguous. This receptor was taken from a man between 60 and 70 years old who had recovered from COVID-19. Sequencing was carried out using peripheral blood. The CDR3 here is CASSLESSYNSPLHF. In nucleotides, the CDR3 is TGTGCCAGCAGCTTGGAGAGCTCCTATAATTCACCCCTCCACTTT.